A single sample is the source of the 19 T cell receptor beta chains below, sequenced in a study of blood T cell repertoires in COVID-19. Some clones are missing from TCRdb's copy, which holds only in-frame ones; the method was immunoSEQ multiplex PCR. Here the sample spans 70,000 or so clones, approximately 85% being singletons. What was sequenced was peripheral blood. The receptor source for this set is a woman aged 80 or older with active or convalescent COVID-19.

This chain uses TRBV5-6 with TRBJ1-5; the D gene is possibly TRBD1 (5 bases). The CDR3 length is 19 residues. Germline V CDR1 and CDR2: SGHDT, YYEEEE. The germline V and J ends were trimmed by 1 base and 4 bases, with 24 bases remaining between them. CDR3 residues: CASSLRGTRPVLHNQPQHF. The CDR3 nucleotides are TGTGCCAGCAGCTTGAGGGGCACCAGACCTGTCCTACATAATCAGCCCCAGCATTTT.

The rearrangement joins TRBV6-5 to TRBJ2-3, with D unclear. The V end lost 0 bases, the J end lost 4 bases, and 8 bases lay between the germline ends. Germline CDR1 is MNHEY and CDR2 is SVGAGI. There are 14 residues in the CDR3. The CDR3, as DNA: TGTGCCAGCAGTTACTCCCGACACCCAGATACGCAGTATTTT. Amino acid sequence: CASSYSRHPDTQYF.

The DNA for the CDR3 is TGTGCCAGCAGCCAAGACCTTACGAACACCGGGGAGCTGTTTTTT. Translation gives CASSQDLTNTGELFF. The gene calls are TRBV3-1 (or the pseudogene TRBV3-2) and TRBJ2-2; no reliable D call. Trimming left V 0 bases short and J 0 bases short, with 5 bases between. The CDR3 loop spans 15 amino acids. Germline loops: CDR1 LGHDT, CDR2 YNNKEL (reference sequence).

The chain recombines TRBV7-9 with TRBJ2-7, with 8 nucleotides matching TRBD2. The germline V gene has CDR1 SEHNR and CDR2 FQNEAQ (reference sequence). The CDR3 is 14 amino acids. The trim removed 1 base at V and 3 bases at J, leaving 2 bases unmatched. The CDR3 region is CASSLGLAGYEQYF. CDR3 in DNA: TGTGCCAGCAGCTTAGGGCTAGCGGGCTACGAGCAGTACTTC.

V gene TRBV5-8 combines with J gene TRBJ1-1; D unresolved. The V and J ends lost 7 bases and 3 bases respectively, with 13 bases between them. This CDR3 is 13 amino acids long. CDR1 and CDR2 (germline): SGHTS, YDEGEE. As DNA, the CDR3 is TGTGCCAGCCAGGCTCGTATGGACACTGAAGCTTTCTTT. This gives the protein CASQARMDTEAFF.

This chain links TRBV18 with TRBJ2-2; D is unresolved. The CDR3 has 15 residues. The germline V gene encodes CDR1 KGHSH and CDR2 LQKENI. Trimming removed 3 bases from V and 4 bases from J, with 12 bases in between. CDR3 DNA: TGTGCCAGCTCACCTCCCGCCGGTCGCACCGGGGAGCTGTTTTTT. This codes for CASSPPAGRTGELFF.

CDR3 amino acids: CASTSSGIPINEQFF. Here the CDR3 DNA reads TGTGCCAGCACCTCTTCGGGGATTCCGATCAATGAGCAGTTCTTC. The chain carries TRBV5-4 and TRBJ2-1; D is perhaps TRBD2 (5 bases). V was shortened by 6 bases and J by 6 bases, with 19 bases between the two germline ends. The CDR3 loop spans 15 amino acids. CDR1 SGHNT and CDR2 YYREEE come from the germline V gene (reference sequence).

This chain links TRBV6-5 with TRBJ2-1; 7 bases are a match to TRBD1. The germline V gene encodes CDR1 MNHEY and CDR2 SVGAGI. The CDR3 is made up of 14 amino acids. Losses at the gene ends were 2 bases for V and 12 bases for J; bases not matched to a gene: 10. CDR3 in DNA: TGTGCCAGCAGTTACACCGACAGGGCCCGGGGGCAGTTCTTC. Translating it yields CASSYTDRARGQFF.

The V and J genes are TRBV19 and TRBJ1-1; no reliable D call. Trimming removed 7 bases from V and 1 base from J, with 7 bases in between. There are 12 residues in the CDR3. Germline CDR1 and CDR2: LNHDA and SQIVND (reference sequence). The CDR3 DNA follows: TGTGCCAGTAATTGGAGGAACACTGAAGCTTTCTTT. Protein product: CASNWRNTEAFF.

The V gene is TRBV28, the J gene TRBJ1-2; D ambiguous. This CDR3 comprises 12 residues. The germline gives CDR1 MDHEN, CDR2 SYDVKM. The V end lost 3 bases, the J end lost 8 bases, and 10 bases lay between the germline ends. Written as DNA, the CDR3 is TGTGCCAGCAGTTTGCCCGGGAAAGGCTACACCTTC. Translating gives CASSLPGKGYTF.

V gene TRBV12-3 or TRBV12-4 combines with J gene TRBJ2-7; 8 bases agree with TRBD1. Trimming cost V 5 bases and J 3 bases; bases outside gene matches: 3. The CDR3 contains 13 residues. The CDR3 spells CASSLTGGYEQYF. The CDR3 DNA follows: TGTGCCAGCAGTCTAACAGGGGGCTACGAGCAGTACTTC.

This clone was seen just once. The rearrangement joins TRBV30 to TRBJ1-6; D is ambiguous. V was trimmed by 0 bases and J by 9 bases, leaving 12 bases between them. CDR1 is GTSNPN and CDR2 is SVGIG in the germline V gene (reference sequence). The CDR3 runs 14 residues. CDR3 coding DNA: TGTGCCTGGAGTGTACTCCCGGGTTCTTCACCCCTCCACTTT. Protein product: CAWSVLPGSSPLHF.

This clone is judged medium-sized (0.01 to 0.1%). CDR3 region: CASSQLGGVGETQYF. The CDR3 DNA is TGCGCCAGCAGCCAACTGGGCGGGGTTGGGGAGACCCAGTACTTC. The genes are TRBV4-1 and TRBJ2-5; D is possibly TRBD2 (6 bases). The germline V gene encodes CDR1 MGHRA and CDR2 YSYEKL. Trimming shortened V by 2 bases and J by 5 bases, and 15 bases separated the two germline ends. The CDR3 is 15 residues long.

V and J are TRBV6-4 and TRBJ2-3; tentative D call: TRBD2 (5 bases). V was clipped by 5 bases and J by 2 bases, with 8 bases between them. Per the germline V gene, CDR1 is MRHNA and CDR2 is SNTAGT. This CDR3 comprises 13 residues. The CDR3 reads CASSLDYTDTQYF. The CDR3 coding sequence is TGTGCCAGCAGTCTTGACTACACAGATACGCAGTATTTT.

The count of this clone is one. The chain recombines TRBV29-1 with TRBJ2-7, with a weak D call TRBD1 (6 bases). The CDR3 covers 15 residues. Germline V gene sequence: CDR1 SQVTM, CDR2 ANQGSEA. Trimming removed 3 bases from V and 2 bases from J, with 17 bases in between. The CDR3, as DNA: TGCAGCGTTGAGGTCCCAAAAGGACAGACCTACGAGCAGTACTTC. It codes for CSVEVPKGQTYEQYF.

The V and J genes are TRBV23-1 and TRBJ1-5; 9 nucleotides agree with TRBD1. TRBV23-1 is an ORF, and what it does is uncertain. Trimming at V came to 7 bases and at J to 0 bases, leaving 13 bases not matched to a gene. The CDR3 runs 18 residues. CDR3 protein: CASNPRDRDLISNQPQHF. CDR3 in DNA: TGCGCCAGCAACCCTCGGGACAGGGATCTTATTAGCAATCAGCCCCAGCATTTT.

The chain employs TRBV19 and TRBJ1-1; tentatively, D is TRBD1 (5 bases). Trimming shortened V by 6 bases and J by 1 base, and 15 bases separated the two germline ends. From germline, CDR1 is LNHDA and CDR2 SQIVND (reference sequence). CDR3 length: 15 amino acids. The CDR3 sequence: CASSRPGIGNTEAFF. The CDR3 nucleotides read TGTGCCAGTAGCCGTCCAGGGATTGGGAACACTGAAGCTTTCTTT.

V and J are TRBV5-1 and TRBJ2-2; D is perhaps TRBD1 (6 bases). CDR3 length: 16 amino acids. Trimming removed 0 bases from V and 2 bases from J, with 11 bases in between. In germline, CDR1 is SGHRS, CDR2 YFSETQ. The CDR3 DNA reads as TGCGCCAGCAGCTTGGGAGACAGGAGTAACACCGGGGAGCTGTTTTTT. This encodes CASSLGDRSNTGELFF.

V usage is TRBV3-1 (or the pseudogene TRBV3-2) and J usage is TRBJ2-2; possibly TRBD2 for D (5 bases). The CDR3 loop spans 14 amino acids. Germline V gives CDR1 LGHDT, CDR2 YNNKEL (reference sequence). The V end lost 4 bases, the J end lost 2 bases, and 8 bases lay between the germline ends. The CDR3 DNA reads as TGTGCCAGCAGCCTCGAGGGAAACACCGGGGAGCTGTTTTTT. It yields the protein CASSLEGNTGELFF.